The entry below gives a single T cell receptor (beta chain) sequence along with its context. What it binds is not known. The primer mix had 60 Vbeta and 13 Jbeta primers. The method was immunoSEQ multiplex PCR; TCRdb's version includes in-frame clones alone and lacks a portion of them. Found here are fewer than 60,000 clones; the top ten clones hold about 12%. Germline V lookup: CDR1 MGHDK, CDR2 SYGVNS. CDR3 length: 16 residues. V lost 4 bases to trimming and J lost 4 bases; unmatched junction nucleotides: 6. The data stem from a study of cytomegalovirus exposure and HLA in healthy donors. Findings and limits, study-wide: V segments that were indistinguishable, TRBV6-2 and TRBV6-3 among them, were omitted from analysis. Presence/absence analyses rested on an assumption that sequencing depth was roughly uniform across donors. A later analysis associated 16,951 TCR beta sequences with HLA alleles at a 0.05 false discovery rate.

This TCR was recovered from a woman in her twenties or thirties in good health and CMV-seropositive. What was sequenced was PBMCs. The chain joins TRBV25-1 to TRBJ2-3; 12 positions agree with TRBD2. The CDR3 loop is CASSGASGRAPDTQYF. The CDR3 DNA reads TGTGCCAGCAGTGGAGCTAGCGGGAGGGCCCCAGATACGCAGTATTTT.